Shown below are 2 T cell receptor beta chains from a single sample sequenced in a study of cytomegalovirus exposure and HLA in healthy donors (dated by TCRdb to 2016 to 2017). To prepare the library, the immunoSEQ multiplex PCR assay was applied. A mixture of 60 forward primers for TCR Vbeta segments and 13 reverse primers for TCR Jbeta segments was used in the multiplex PCR. Held by TCRdb, this immuneACCESS table contains in-frame sequences only and omits some clones. Under half of the omission traces to an unresolved V gene where checked; the cause of the rest is unknown. The sample has 100,000 to 150,000 clones on record, over 70% of them singletons. Less than 2% of the sample is in the top ten clones. The sample consisted of PBMCs. Receptor source: a woman in her forties in good health and CMV-seronegative.

A few counts support this clone. The genes are TRBV4-2 and TRBJ2-2, with 12 nucleotides matching TRBD2. The CDR3 is 17 amino acids. The germline gives CDR1 LGHNA, CDR2 YNFKEQ. Trimming cost V 1 base and J 7 bases; bases outside gene matches: 7. CDR3 coding DNA: TGTGCCAGCAGCCAAGTCCGGCTAGCGGGAGGGGTCGGGGAGCTGTTTTTT. It yields the protein CASSQVRLAGGVGELFF.

This clone came up once. The V call is TRBV5-1, the J call TRBJ1-2; the match to TRBD1 covers 11 bases. With 6 bases clipped from V and 6 bases from J, the junction kept 10 bases outside the gene matches. The CDR3 sequence is 15 residues long. Germline lookup yields CDR1 SGHRS and CDR2 YFSETQ. In DNA form, the CDR3 reads TGCGCCAGCACGGGGCCGGGACAGGGGGTCAATGGCTACACCTTC. Translating gives CASTGPGQGVNGYTF.